The 28 T cell receptor beta chains listed next were all sequenced from one sample in a study of CD8+ T cells in alopecia areata. RNA, once extracted, was reverse transcribed into cDNA for use as the sequencing template. Some clones are missing from TCRdb's copy, which holds only in-frame ones; the method was immunoSEQ multiplex PCR. The sample lists 180,000 or so clones; roughly 58% were seen once. Treatment given: oral pan-JAK inhibitor, 5-10 mg twice daily. The specimen comprised CD4+ T cells sorted from blood, sampled between weeks 55 and 65, from a patient treated with tofacitinib. The receptors stem from a human donor with alopecia areata.

This clone appeared a few times. The chain couples TRBV13 to TRBJ2-1; D is perhaps TRBD2 (6 bases). V was shortened by 6 bases and J by 13 bases, with 22 bases between the two germline ends. Germline V lookup: CDR1 PRHDT, CDR2 FYEKMQ (reference sequence). This CDR3 comprises 14 residues. The CDR3 loop is CASRPARLGLAQFF. CDR3 sequence (DNA): TGTGCCAGCAGACCAGCCCGTCTGGGACTTGCCCAGTTCTTC.

The chain employs TRBV30 and TRBJ2-7; no clear D. Germline V lookup: CDR1 GTSNPN, CDR2 SVGIG (reference sequence). CDR3 length: 12 amino acids. The V end was cut by 2 bases, the J end by 6 bases, with 11 bases between. The CDR3 DNA reads as TGTGCCTGGAGTCCATCAGGCCCCGAGCAGTACTTC. Translation gives CAWSPSGPEQYF.

The chain uses TRBV4-1 and TRBJ2-3, with a tentative D call TRBD1 (7 bases). This CDR3 has 16 residues. The germline gives CDR1 MGHRA, CDR2 YSYEKL. Trimming took 0 bases from V and 4 from J, leaving 14 bases between them. CDR3 nucleotides: TGCGCCAGCAGCCAAGATCTGGGCAGGGGGGCAGATACGCAGTATTTT. Translated, it gives CASSQDLGRGADTQYF.

The V gene is TRBV30, the J gene TRBJ2-7; D may correspond to TRBD1 or TRBD2 (5 bases each). The CDR3 is 15 amino acids. Germline V gene sequence: CDR1 GTSNPN, CDR2 SVGIG (reference sequence). V was shortened by 3 bases and J by 0 bases, with 15 bases between the two germline ends. The CDR3 nucleotides are TGTGCCTGGAGGAGCTTACCCGGGGCCTCCTACGAGCAGTACTTC. Its protein is CAWRSLPGASYEQYF.

As to this clone: One junction end disagrees with the germline gene, perhaps due to a read error. CDR3: CAISGDRRGKF. CDR3 bases: TGTGCCATCAGTGGGGACAGGCGGGGAAAGTTC. The V call is TRBV10-3, the J call TRBJ2-7, with 8 bases that match TRBD1. From germline, CDR1 is ENHRY and CDR2 SYGVKD. This CDR3 region has 11 residues.

This clone has just a few counts. The J gene is TRBJ2-3, the V gene TRBV5-6, with D perhaps matching TRBD2 (5 bases). CDR1 and CDR2 from the germline V gene are SGHDT and YYEEEE. This CDR3 is built from 17 residues. Trimming took off 0 bases at V and 0 bases at J, with 14 bases between the two ends. The CDR3 DNA sequence: TGTGCCAGCAGCTTGGTAAGGAGGATTGGGAGCACAGATACGCAGTATTTT. Protein product: CASSLVRRIGSTDTQYF.

This clone showed up just a few times. The rearrangement joins TRBV10-3 to TRBJ2-7; TRBD1 matches 7 bases. The CDR3 runs to 15 residues. CDR1 ENHRY and CDR2 SYGVKD come from the germline V gene. Trimming at V came to 7 bases and at J to 3 bases, leaving 12 bases not matched to a gene. This chain's CDR3 is CAIKEGTDRVYEQYF. DNA of the CDR3: TGTGCCATCAAAGAGGGGACCGACAGGGTCTACGAGCAGTACTTC.

The V call is TRBV5-1, the J call TRBJ1-1; D uncertain. In germline, CDR1 is SGHRS, CDR2 YFSETQ. The V end lost 0 bases, the J end lost 1 base, and 13 bases lay between the germline ends. The length of the CDR3 is 16 residues. CDR3 DNA: TGCGCCAGCAGCTTGGAGGTCCCCCTGGAGAACACTGAAGCTTTCTTT. This codes for CASSLEVPLENTEAFF.

This chain links TRBV30 with TRBJ2-3; D unclear. The CDR3 totals 11 residues. V shed 2 bases and J shed 5 bases, with 5 bases lying between them. CDR1 GTSNPN and CDR2 SVGIG come from the germline V gene (reference sequence). DNA for the CDR3: TGTGCCTGGAGTTATAGAGATACGCAGTATTTT. It is translated as CAWSYRDTQYF.

This sequence joins TRBV29-1 and TRBJ1-1, with 8 bases aligning to TRBD1. Germline V lookup: CDR1 SQVTM, CDR2 ANQGSEA. CDR3 size: 14 residues. V was clipped by 7 bases and J by 6 bases; unmatched bases: 13. The CDR3 sequence: CSGGDRGGGAEAFF. CDR3 DNA sequence: TGCAGCGGAGGAGACAGGGGAGGTGGTGCTGAAGCTTTCTTT.

The CDR3 is CASSSTEDTEAFF. DNA of the CDR3: TGTGCCAGCAGCAGCACAGAAGACACTGAAGCTTTCTTT. The chain has TRBV7-9 and TRBJ1-1; no firm D call. The V gene's germline CDR1 is SEHNR and CDR2 FQNEAQ (reference sequence). Trimming cost V 5 bases and J 3 bases, with 10 bases left between them. The CDR3 contains 13 residues.

The V and J genes are TRBV30 and TRBJ2-5, with D perhaps TRBD2 (5 bases). The V end lost 5 bases, the J end lost 0 bases, and 13 bases lay between the germline ends. Germline V gives CDR1 GTSNPN, CDR2 SVGIG (reference sequence). The CDR3 runs 14 residues. CDR3 residues: CAWGRGPYQETQYF. The DNA for the CDR3 is TGTGCCTGGGGTCGAGGGCCTTACCAAGAGACCCAGTACTTC. Filled out from reference TRBV30 and TRBJ2-5, the complete variable domain reads SQTIHQWPATLVQPVGSPLSLECTVEGTSNPNLYWYRQAAGRGLQLLFYSVGIGQISSEVPQNLSASRPQDRQFILSSKKLLLSDSGFYLCAWGRGPYQETQYFGPGTRLLVL.

The V and J genes are TRBV4-1 and TRBJ1-1; D uncertain. The CDR3 sequence is 16 residues long. Germline CDR1 is MGHRA and CDR2 is YSYEKL. The V end lost 0 bases, the J end lost 4 bases, and 15 bases lay between the germline ends. The CDR3 DNA is TGCGCCAGCAGCCAAGAGTCTACAGCGGTAGCCACTGAAGCTTTCTTT. Translating gives CASSQESTAVATEAFF.

The chain joins TRBV7-8 to TRBJ1-1; unclear D gene. CDR1 is SGHVS and CDR2 is FQNEAQ in the germline V gene. The CDR3 is 13 residues long. The ends were cut back, 6 bases at V and 2 bases at J, with 10 bases in the middle. The chain's CDR3 is CASSWARNTEAFF. The CDR3 coding sequence is TGTGCCAGCAGTTGGGCCCGTAACACTGAAGCTTTCTTT. The variable domain in full, completed from reference TRBV7-8 and TRBJ1-1, reads GAGVSQSPRYKVAKRGQDVALRCDPISGHVSLFWYQQALGQGPEFLTYFQNEAQLDKSGLPSDRFFAERPEGSVSTLKIQRTQQEDSAVYLCASSWARNTEAFFGQGTRLTVV.

The J gene is TRBJ1-2, the V gene TRBV6-5, with TRBD1 as a possible D gene (5 bases). The germline CDR1 and CDR2 sequences are MNHEY and SVGAGI. CDR3 length: 13 residues. V was trimmed by 4 bases and J by 4 bases, leaving 10 bases between them. The DNA of the CDR3 is TGTGCCAGCAGTTGGGACCTCTCCTATGGCTACACCTTC. Translating it yields CASSWDLSYGYTF.

This chain uses TRBV6-5 with TRBJ1-5; D is undetermined. This CDR3 is 15 amino acids long. CDR1 MNHEY and CDR2 SVGAGI come from the germline V gene. The ends were cut back, 10 bases at V and 0 bases at J, with 16 bases in the middle. As DNA, the CDR3 is TGTGCCACCCGGACGGATTACTATAGCAATCAGCCCCAGCATTTT. Its protein is CATRTDYYSNQPQHF.

This clone was detected only a few times. V and J are TRBV30 and TRBJ2-7; weak D call: TRBD2 (6 bases). The ends were cut back, 3 bases at V and 1 base at J, with 7 bases in the middle. Germline assignment: CDR1 GTSNPN and CDR2 SVGIG (reference sequence). The CDR3 is made up of 12 amino acids. CDR3 DNA: TGTGCCTGGAGGACTAGTTCCTACGAGCAGTACTTC. Protein sequence: CAWRTSSYEQYF.

J is TRBJ2-5 and V is TRBV30, with TRBD1 matching over 7 bases. This CDR3 comprises 12 residues. Per the germline V gene, CDR1 is GTSNPN and CDR2 is SVGIG (reference sequence). With V trimmed by 5 bases and J by 4 bases, 4 bases remained unmatched. CDR3 sequence (DNA): TGTGCCTGGTCCCGACAGGGAGAGACCCAGTACTTC. Amino acids: CAWSRQGETQYF.

This chain joins TRBV7-9 and TRBJ2-5, with 8 bases matching TRBD1. V was clipped by 6 bases and J by 7 bases; unmatched bases: 10. The CDR3 loop spans 14 amino acids. From germline, CDR1 is SEHNR and CDR2 FQNEAQ (reference sequence). The chain's CDR3 is CASSLGDRGRTQYF. The CDR3 bases are TGTGCCAGCAGTCTAGGCGACAGGGGCCGGACCCAGTACTTC.

With regard to this clone: The identical CDR3 is also encoded by other nucleotide sequences in the sample. V usage is TRBV29-1 and J usage is TRBJ1-1; 8 nucleotides match TRBD1. Germline assignment: CDR1 SQVTM and CDR2 ANQGSEA. The CDR3 loop spans 14 amino acids. V was pared by 4 bases and J by 0 bases, with 4 bases of the junction left unmatched. This chain's CDR3 is CSVGQGRMNTEAFF. CDR3 coding DNA: TGCAGCGTTGGACAGGGGAGGATGAACACTGAAGCTTTCTTT.

J is TRBJ1-2 and V is TRBV5-1; D is possibly TRBD1 (5 bases). This CDR3 region has 16 residues. Germline V gives CDR1 SGHRS, CDR2 YFSETQ. Trimming removed 1 base at V and 4 bases at J, with 17 bases between. The CDR3 sequence is CASSLSALRGIYGYTF. The DNA of the CDR3 is TGCGCCAGCAGCTTGTCAGCGCTAAGGGGAATCTATGGCTACACCTTC. Together with reference TRBV5-1 and TRBJ1-2, the CDR3 gives the full variable domain: KAGVTQTPRYLIKTRGQQVTLSCSPISGHRSVSWYQQTPGQGLQFLFEYFSETQRNKGNFPGRFSGRQFSNSRSEMNVSTLELGDSALYLCASSLSALRGIYGYTFGSGTRLTVV.

This sequence joins TRBV7-6 and TRBJ2-5; no definite D call. The V gene lost 4 bases and the J gene lost 0 bases, with 12 bases spanning the gap. The CDR3 extends over 15 amino acids. CDR1 SGHVS and CDR2 FNYEAQ come from the germline V gene. Written as DNA, the CDR3 is TGTGCCAGCAGCTCGACCCCTACGTACCAAGAGACCCAGTACTTC. Translating it yields CASSSTPTYQETQYF.

This clone was seen more than once but under ten times. The chain uses TRBV2 and TRBJ1-2, with D hard to call. The CDR3 is 13 residues long. Trimming took off 2 bases at V and 8 bases at J, with 12 bases between the two ends. The germline gives CDR1 SNHLY, CDR2 FYNNEI. The CDR3 DNA reads as TGTGCCAGCAGTGAATCGCGGTTGATGGGCTACACCTTC. As protein: CASSESRLMGYTF. Using reference TRBV2 and TRBJ1-2 for the parts outside the CDR3, the full variable domain is EPEVTQTPSHQVTQMGQEVILRCVPISNHLYFYWYRQILGQKVEFLVSFYNNEISEKSEIFDDQFSVERPDGSNFTLKIRSTKLEDSAMYFCASSESRLMGYTFGSGTRLTVV.

The gene calls are TRBV15 and TRBJ1-1; D is possibly TRBD1 (5 bases). This CDR3 region has 13 residues. Germline assignment: CDR1 LNHNV and CDR2 YYDKDF (reference sequence). Trimming removed 5 bases from V and 6 bases from J, with 13 bases in between. The CDR3 sequence is CATSGDGYSEAFF. The CDR3 DNA is TGTGCCACCAGCGGGGACGGATACTCTGAAGCTTTCTTT.

V gene TRBV5-1 combines with J gene TRBJ2-5; D is possibly TRBD2 (6 bases). This CDR3 comprises 15 residues. V was trimmed by 3 bases and J by 2 bases, leaving 14 bases between them. CDR1 is SGHRS and CDR2 is YFSETQ in the germline V gene. The CDR3 protein is CASSSTAGGQETQYF. The DNA of the CDR3 is TGCGCCAGCAGCTCCACCGCCGGGGGTCAAGAGACCCAGTACTTC.

V usage is TRBV29-1 and J usage is TRBJ2-1, with 10 bases fitting TRBD2. V trimming: 3 bases; J trimming: 7 bases; junction bases outside the gene matches: 18. Germline-derived CDR1 and CDR2 are SQVTM and ANQGSEA. This CDR3 has 18 residues. The CDR3 region is CSVDPGPVLAGVGNEQFF. CDR3 nucleotide sequence: TGCAGCGTTGACCCGGGCCCAGTTCTAGCGGGGGTTGGAAATGAGCAGTTCTTC.

The V gene is TRBV29-1, the J gene TRBJ1-1, with D possibly TRBD1 on 5 matching bases. In germline, CDR1 is SQVTM, CDR2 ANQGSEA. The CDR3 runs 13 residues. V lost 8 bases and J 7 bases, leaving 20 bases between the germline ends. The CDR3 sequence: CSHRFSDKGEAFF. The CDR3 region has the DNA TGCAGCCACCGCTTCTCGGACAAGGGTGAAGCTTTCTTT.

The rearrangement uses TRBV29-1 and TRBJ2-7; the D is unclear. CDR1 and CDR2 (germline): SQVTM, ANQGSEA. Trimming shortened V by 3 bases and J by 3 bases, and 21 bases separated the two germline ends. CDR3 length: 16 residues. This CDR3 is CSVDLGGSEGIYEQYF. The DNA of the CDR3 is TGCAGCGTTGATTTAGGTGGCAGCGAAGGAATCTACGAGCAGTACTTC.